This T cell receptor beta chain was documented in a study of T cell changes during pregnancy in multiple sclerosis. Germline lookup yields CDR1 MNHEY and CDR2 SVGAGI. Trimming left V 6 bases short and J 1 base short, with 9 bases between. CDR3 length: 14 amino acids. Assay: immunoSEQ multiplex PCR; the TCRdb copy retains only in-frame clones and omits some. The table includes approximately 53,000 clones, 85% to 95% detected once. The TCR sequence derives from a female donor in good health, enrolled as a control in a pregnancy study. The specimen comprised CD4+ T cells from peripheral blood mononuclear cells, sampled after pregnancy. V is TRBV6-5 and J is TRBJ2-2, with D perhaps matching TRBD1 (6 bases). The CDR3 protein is CASSPTGNTGELFF. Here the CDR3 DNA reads TGTGCCAGCAGCCCGACAGGGAACACCGGGGAGCTGTTTTTT.